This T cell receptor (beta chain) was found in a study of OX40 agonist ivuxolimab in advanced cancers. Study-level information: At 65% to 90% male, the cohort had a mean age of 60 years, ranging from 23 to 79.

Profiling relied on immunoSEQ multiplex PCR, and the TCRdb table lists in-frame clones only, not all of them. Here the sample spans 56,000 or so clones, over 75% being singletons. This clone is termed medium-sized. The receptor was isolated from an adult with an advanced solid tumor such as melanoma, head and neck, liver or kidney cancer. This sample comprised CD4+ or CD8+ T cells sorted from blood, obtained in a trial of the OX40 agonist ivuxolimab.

DNA for the CDR3: TGTGCCAGCTCACGTGGAAACTCTGGAAACACCATATATTTT. Its translation: CASSRGNSGNTIYF. This chain joins TRBV18 and TRBJ1-3; D call uncertain. The CDR3 is made up of 14 amino acids. V shed 4 bases and J shed 0 bases, with 7 bases lying between them. Germline V gene sequence: CDR1 KGHSH, CDR2 LQKENI.